This TCR beta chain stems from a study of blood T cell repertoires in COVID-19. Whole-study context: Acute and convalescent COVID-19 samples came from the United States, Italy and Spain.

Clones were sequenced by immunoSEQ multiplex PCR, and TCRdb holds only the in-frame ones, with some missing. This repertoire shows roughly 190,000 clones, 82% found once; its top ten account for 5.2%. CDR1 and CDR2 from the germline V gene are MNHEY and SVGAGI. V was clipped by 0 bases and J by 6 bases, with 12 bases between them. The CDR3 sequence is 15 residues long. Participant age was roughly 18 to 89 years, and participants resided in about 25 US areas. The chain is built from TRBV6-5 and TRBJ1-5, with a weak D call TRBD1 (5 bases). Sample: PBMCs or T cells enriched from blood (not recorded which). The TCR sequence derives from a woman aged 60-70 years with acute COVID-19. CDR3 sequence reads: CASSYSGQGSQPQHF. DNA of the CDR3: TGTGCCAGCAGTTACTCGGGCCAGGGAAGTCAGCCCCAGCATTTT.